The rows below give T cell receptor beta chains drawn from one sample of a study of blood T cell repertoires in COVID-19. Data came from immunoSEQ multiplex PCR; TCRdb stores just in-frame clones and leaves some out. The data show about 230,000 clones, with just under 90% seen just once and 3.5% to 4% held by the top ten. Sequenced material: PBMCs or T cells enriched from blood (not recorded which). These TCRs come from a woman younger than 45 with acute COVID-19. CDR3s include the opening cysteine and the closing phenylalanine or tryptophan. The order of the fields is J gene, D gene, clone size, CDR3 length, V gene, CDR3 protein, CDR3 DNA. The D gene is left open where the match is weak. Rows may omit the clone size; those that give it use once, few, many or a size class.

j_gene: TRBJ2-7
d_gene: NA
abundance: NA
len: 13
v_gene: TRBV24-1
CDR3aa: CATSGRGRYEQYF
CDR3nt: TGTGCCACCAGTGGGCGGGGGCGATACGAGCAGTACTTC

j_gene: TRBJ2-2
d_gene: TRBD2
abundance: few
len: 15
v_gene: TRBV30
CDR3aa: CAWSVLAGDTGELFF
CDR3nt: TGTGCCTGGAGTGTACTTGCGGGGGACACCGGGGAGCTGTTTTTT

j_gene: TRBJ1-5
d_gene: NA
abundance: few
len: 13
v_gene: TRBV24-1
CDR3aa: CATSDTNSQPQHF
CDR3nt: TGTGCCACCAGTGACACGAACAGCCAGCCCCAGCATTTT

j_gene: TRBJ2-6
d_gene: NA
abundance: NA
len: 15
v_gene: TRBV19
CDR3aa: CASTQGTSGANVLTF
CDR3nt: TGTGCCAGTACCCAGGGTACCTCTGGGGCCAACGTCCTGACTTTC

j_gene: TRBJ2-1
d_gene: NA
abundance: NA
len: 15
v_gene: TRBV19
CDR3aa: CASTHAGRSYNEQFF
CDR3nt: TGTGCCAGTACTCACGCCGGGAGATCCTACAATGAGCAGTTCTTC

j_gene: TRBJ2-5
d_gene: NA
abundance: few
len: 16
v_gene: TRBV11-2
CDR3aa: CASSSQDRLGWETQYF
CDR3nt: TGTGCCAGCAGCTCCCAGGACAGATTAGGCTGGGAGACCCAGTACTTC

j_gene: TRBJ1-5
d_gene: TRBD1
abundance: few
len: 16
v_gene: TRBV3-1/TRBV3-2
CDR3aa: CASSQGTDRERQPQHF
CDR3nt: TGTGCCAGCAGCCAGGGGACTGACAGGGAGAGGCAGCCCCAGCATTTT

j_gene: TRBJ2-7
d_gene: NA
abundance: NA
len: 11
v_gene: TRBV20-1
CDR3aa: CSASRSYEQYF
CDR3nt: TGCAGTGCTAGTCGGAGCTACGAGCAGTACTTC

j_gene: TRBJ2-7
d_gene: TRBD2
abundance: NA
len: 15
v_gene: TRBV14
CDR3aa: CASSQPGLAAYEQYF
CDR3nt: TGTGCCAGCAGCCAACCAGGACTAGCGGCCTACGAGCAGTACTTC

j_gene: TRBJ1-1
d_gene: NA
abundance: NA
len: 13
v_gene: TRBV7-2
CDR3aa: CASSGVGQGGAFF
CDR3nt: TGTGCCAGCAGCGGGGTGGGGCAGGGCGGCGCTTTCTTT

j_gene: TRBJ2-7
d_gene: NA
abundance: NA
len: 15
v_gene: TRBV28
CDR3aa: CASSWAQTGAYEQYF
CDR3nt: TGTGCCAGCAGTTGGGCTCAGACCGGCGCCTACGAGCAGTACTTC

j_gene: TRBJ1-6
d_gene: TRBD1
abundance: NA
len: 16
v_gene: TRBV30
CDR3aa: CAWSPPPGGYNSPLHF
CDR3nt: TGTGCCTGGAGTCCACCCCCAGGGGGATATAATTCACCCCTCCACTTT

j_gene: TRBJ1-5
d_gene: NA
abundance: NA
len: 15
v_gene: TRBV6-2/TRBV6-3
CDR3aa: CASSSGGSSNQPQHF
CDR3nt: TGTGCCAGCAGTTCTGGGGGGAGTAGCAATCAGCCCCAGCATTTT

j_gene: TRBJ2-2
d_gene: TRBD1
abundance: NA
len: 15
v_gene: TRBV5-1
CDR3aa: CASSSDRGLTGELFF
CDR3nt: TGCGCCAGCAGCTCTGACAGGGGGCTCACCGGGGAGCTGTTTTTT

j_gene: TRBJ2-7
d_gene: TRBD2
abundance: once
len: 15
v_gene: TRBV3-1/TRBV3-2
CDR3aa: CASSQDEAGGYEQYF
CDR3nt: TGTGCCAGCAGCCAAGACGAGGCGGGGGGCTACGAGCAGTACTTC

j_gene: TRBJ1-1
d_gene: NA
abundance: NA
len: 10
v_gene: TRBV20-1
CDR3aa: CSAPVEAAFF
CDR3nt: TGCAGTGCCCCGGTGGAGGCGGCTTTCTTT

j_gene: TRBJ2-7
d_gene: TRBD1
abundance: NA
len: 16
v_gene: TRBV7-9
CDR3aa: CASSPSGQGGPYEQYF
CDR3nt: TGTGCCAGCAGCCCATCGGGACAGGGAGGTCCCTACGAGCAGTACTTC

j_gene: TRBJ2-5
d_gene: TRBD2
abundance: NA
len: 13
v_gene: TRBV29-1
CDR3aa: CSVRTSGQETQYF
CDR3nt: TGCAGCGTTAGGACTAGCGGACAAGAGACCCAGTACTTC

j_gene: TRBJ2-1
d_gene: TRBD2
abundance: NA
len: 18
v_gene: TRBV2
CDR3aa: CASSSRLGTSGGADEQFF
CDR3nt: TGTGCCAGCAGCAGCCGCCTTGGGACTAGCGGGGGGGCCGATGAGCAGTTCTTC

j_gene: TRBJ1-1
d_gene: NA
abundance: NA
len: 14
v_gene: TRBV3-1/TRBV3-2
CDR3aa: CASSHTGMNTEAFF
CDR3nt: TGTGCCAGCAGCCATACAGGGATGAACACTGAAGCTTTCTTT

j_gene: TRBJ2-1
d_gene: TRBD2
abundance: NA
len: 15
v_gene: TRBV19
CDR3aa: CASSIGRGPGQEQFF
CDR3nt: TGTGCCAGTAGTATTGGGAGGGGCCCAGGGCAGGAGCAGTTCTTC

j_gene: TRBJ2-1
d_gene: TRBD1
abundance: NA
len: 15
v_gene: TRBV3-1/TRBV3-2
CDR3aa: CASSQGRFDRGGQFF
CDR3nt: TGTGCCAGCAGCCAAGGAAGATTCGACAGGGGAGGGCAGTTCTTC

j_gene: TRBJ1-6
d_gene: TRBD1
abundance: NA
len: 14
v_gene: TRBV6-5
CDR3aa: CASRTTGKGSPLHF
CDR3nt: TGTGCCAGCAGGACGACAGGGAAGGGTTCACCCCTCCACTTT

j_gene: TRBJ1-5
d_gene: TRBD1
abundance: NA
len: 15
v_gene: TRBV12-5
CDR3aa: CASGLGQGPSQPQHF
CDR3nt: TGTGCTAGTGGTTTGGGACAGGGACCGAGTCAGCCCCAGCATTTT

j_gene: TRBJ1-2
d_gene: TRBD1
abundance: NA
len: 13
v_gene: TRBV5-4
CDR3aa: CASIQQGAQGYTF
CDR3nt: TGTGCCAGCATCCAACAGGGGGCTCAGGGCTACACCTTC

j_gene: TRBJ2-7
d_gene: TRBD1
abundance: NA
len: 13
v_gene: TRBV30
CDR3aa: CAWRGQGPYEQYF
CDR3nt: TGTGCCTGGAGGGGACAGGGACCTTACGAGCAGTACTTC

j_gene: TRBJ1-2
d_gene: NA
abundance: NA
len: 13
v_gene: TRBV3-1/TRBV3-2
CDR3aa: CASSHGGKYGYTF
CDR3nt: TGTGCCAGCAGCCATGGGGGGAAATATGGCTACACCTTC

j_gene: TRBJ1-2
d_gene: NA
abundance: NA
len: 14
v_gene: TRBV7-2
CDR3aa: CASSLDPSDYGYTF
CDR3nt: TGTGCCAGCAGCTTAGATCCCTCAGATTATGGCTACACCTTC

j_gene: TRBJ1-4
d_gene: TRBD1
abundance: NA
len: 15
v_gene: TRBV11-2
CDR3aa: CASSSTGGGNEKLFF
CDR3nt: TGTGCCAGCAGCTCCACAGGGGGAGGCAATGAAAAACTGTTTTTT

j_gene: TRBJ1-6
d_gene: NA
abundance: NA
len: 16
v_gene: TRBV4-3
CDR3aa: CASSYRDTSLNSPLHF
CDR3nt: TGCGCCAGCAGCTACCGGGACACAAGTCTTAATTCACCCCTCCACTTT

j_gene: TRBJ1-6
d_gene: NA
abundance: NA
len: 13
v_gene: TRBV14
CDR3aa: CASSQVLESPLHF
CDR3nt: TGTGCCAGCAGCCAAGTCCTTGAGTCACCCCTCCACTTT

j_gene: TRBJ2-5
d_gene: NA
abundance: NA
len: 14
v_gene: TRBV6-1
CDR3aa: CASSESDTKETQYF
CDR3nt: TGTGCCAGCAGTGAATCGGACACAAAAGAGACCCAGTACTTC

j_gene: TRBJ1-2
d_gene: NA
abundance: NA
len: 13
v_gene: TRBV3-1/TRBV3-2
CDR3aa: CASPYREHYGYTF
CDR3nt: TGTGCCAGCCCCTACCGGGAGCATTATGGCTACACCTTC

j_gene: TRBJ1-5
d_gene: TRBD1
abundance: NA
len: 17
v_gene: TRBV27
CDR3aa: CASSRGQGATGNQPQHF
CDR3nt: TGTGCCAGCAGTAGGGGACAGGGGGCGACGGGCAATCAGCCCCAGCATTTT

j_gene: TRBJ2-1
d_gene: NA
abundance: NA
len: 14
v_gene: TRBV4-1
CDR3aa: CASSGGARYNEQFF
CDR3nt: TGCGCCAGCAGTGGAGGGGCTCGTTACAATGAGCAGTTCTTC

j_gene: TRBJ1-4
d_gene: TRBD1
abundance: NA
len: 11
v_gene: TRBV25-1
CDR3aa: CASSPGGKLFF
CDR3nt: TGTGCCAGCAGCCCAGGGGGGAAACTGTTTTTT

j_gene: TRBJ1-5
d_gene: NA
abundance: NA
len: 16
v_gene: TRBV15
CDR3aa: CATSPRGDSANQPQHF
CDR3nt: TGTGCCACCAGCCCCCGAGGCGACAGCGCCAATCAGCCCCAGCATTTT

j_gene: TRBJ1-2
d_gene: NA
abundance: NA
len: 13
v_gene: TRBV14
CDR3aa: CASSLQGSYGYTF
CDR3nt: TGTGCCAGCAGCCTTCAGGGGAGCTATGGCTACACCTTC

j_gene: TRBJ1-5
d_gene: TRBD1
abundance: NA
len: 14
v_gene: TRBV28
CDR3aa: CASSPGQEMGPQHF
CDR3nt: TGTGCCAGCAGCCCCGGACAGGAGATGGGGCCCCAGCATTTT

j_gene: TRBJ1-5
d_gene: NA
abundance: NA
len: 20
v_gene: TRBV4-1
CDR3aa: CASSQDWEYFRGSSNQPQHF
CDR3nt: TGCGCCAGCAGCCAAGATTGGGAATATTTCAGGGGCTCAAGCAATCAGCCCCAGCATTTT

j_gene: TRBJ2-3
d_gene: NA
abundance: NA
len: 16
v_gene: TRBV5-1
CDR3aa: CASSLRNRASTDTQYF
CDR3nt: TGCGCCAGCAGCTTGCGTAACAGGGCCAGCACAGATACGCAGTATTTT

j_gene: TRBJ2-6
d_gene: TRBD1
abundance: NA
len: 16
v_gene: TRBV7-9
CDR3aa: CASTRQGLSGANVLTF
CDR3nt: TGTGCCAGCACCCGACAGGGTCTCTCTGGGGCCAACGTCCTGACTTTC

j_gene: TRBJ1-2
d_gene: NA
abundance: NA
len: 14
v_gene: TRBV6-5
CDR3aa: CASSYVAGYNGYTF
CDR3nt: TGTGCCAGCAGTTACGTTGCAGGGTACAATGGCTACACCTTC